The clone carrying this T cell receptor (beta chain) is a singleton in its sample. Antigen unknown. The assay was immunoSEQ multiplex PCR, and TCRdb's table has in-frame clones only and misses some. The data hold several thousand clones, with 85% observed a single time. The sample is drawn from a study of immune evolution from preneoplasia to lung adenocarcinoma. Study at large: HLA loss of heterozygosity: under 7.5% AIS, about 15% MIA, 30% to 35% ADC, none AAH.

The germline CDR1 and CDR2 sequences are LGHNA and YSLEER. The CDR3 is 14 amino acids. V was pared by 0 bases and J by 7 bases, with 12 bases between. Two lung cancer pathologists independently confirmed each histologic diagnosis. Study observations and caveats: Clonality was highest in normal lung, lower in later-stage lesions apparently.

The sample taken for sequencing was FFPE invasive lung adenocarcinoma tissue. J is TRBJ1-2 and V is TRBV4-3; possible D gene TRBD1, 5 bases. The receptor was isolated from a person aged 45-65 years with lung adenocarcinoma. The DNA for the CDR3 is TGCGCCAGCAGCCAAGATGTTCGGGGGAGTGGCTACACCTTC. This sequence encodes CASSQDVRGSGYTF.